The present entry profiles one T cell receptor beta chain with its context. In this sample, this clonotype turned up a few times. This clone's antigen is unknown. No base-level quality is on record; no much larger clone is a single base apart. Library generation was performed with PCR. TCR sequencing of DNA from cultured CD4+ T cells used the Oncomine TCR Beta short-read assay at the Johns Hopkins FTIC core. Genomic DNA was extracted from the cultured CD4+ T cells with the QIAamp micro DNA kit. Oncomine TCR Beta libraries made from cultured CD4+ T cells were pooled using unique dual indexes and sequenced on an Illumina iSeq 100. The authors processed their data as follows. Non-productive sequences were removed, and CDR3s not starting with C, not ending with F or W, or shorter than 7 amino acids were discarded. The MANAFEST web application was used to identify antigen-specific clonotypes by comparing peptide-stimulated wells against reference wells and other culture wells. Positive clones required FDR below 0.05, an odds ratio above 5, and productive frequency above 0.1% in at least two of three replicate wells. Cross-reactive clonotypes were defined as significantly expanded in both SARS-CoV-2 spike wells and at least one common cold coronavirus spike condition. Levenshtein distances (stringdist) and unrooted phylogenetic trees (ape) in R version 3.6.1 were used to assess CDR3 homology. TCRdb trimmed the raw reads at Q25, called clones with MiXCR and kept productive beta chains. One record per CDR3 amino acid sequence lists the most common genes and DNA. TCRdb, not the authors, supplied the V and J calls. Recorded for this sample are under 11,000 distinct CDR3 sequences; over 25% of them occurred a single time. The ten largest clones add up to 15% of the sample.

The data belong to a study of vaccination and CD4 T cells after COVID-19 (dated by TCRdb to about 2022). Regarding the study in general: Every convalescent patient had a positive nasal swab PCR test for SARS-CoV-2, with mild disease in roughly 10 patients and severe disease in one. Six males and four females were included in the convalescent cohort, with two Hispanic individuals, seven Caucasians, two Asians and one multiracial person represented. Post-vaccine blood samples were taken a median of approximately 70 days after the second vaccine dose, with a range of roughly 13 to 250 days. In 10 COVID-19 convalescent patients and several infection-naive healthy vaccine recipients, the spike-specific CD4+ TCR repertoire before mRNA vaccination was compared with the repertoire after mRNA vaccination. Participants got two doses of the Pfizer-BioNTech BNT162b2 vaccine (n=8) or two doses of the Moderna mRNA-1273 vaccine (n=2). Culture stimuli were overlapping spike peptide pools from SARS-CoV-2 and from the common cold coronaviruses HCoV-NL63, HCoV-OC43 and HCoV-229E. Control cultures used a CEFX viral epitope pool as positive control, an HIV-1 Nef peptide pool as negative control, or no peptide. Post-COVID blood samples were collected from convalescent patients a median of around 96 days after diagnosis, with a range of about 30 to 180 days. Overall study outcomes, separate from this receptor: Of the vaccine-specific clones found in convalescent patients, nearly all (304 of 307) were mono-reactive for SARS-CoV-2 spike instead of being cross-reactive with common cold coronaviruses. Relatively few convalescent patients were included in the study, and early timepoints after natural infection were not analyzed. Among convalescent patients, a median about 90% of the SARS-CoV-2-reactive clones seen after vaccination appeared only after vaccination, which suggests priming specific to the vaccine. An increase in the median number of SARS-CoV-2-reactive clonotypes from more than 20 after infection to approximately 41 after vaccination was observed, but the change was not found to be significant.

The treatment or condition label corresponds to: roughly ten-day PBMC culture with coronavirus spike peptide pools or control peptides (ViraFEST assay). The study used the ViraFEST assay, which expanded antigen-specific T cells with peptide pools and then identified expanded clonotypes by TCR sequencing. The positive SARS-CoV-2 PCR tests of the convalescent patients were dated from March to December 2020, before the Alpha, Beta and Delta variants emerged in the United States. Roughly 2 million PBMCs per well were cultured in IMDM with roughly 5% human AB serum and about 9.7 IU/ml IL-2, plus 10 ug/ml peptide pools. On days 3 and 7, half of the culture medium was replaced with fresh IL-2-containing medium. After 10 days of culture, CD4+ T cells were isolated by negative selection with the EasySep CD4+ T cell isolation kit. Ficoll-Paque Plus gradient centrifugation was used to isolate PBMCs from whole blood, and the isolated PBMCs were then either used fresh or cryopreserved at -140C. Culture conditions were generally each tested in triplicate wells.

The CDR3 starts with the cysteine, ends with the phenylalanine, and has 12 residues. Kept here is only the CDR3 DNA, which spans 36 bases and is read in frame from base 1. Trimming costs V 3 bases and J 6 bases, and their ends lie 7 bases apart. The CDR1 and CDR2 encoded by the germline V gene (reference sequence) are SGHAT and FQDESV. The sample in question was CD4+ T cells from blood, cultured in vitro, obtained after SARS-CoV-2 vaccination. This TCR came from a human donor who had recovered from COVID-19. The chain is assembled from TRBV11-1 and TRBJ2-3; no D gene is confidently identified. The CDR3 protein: CASSLNADTQYF. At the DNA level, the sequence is TGTGCCAGCAGCTTGAATGCGGATACGCAGTATTTT.